This TCR beta chain was recovered during a study of a mutant IDH1 vaccine in newly diagnosed glioma. About the research overall: Patients in the study were vaccinated eight times, receiving shots in weeks 1, 3, 5, 7, 11, 15, 19 and 23. Vaccines were first given 4-6 weeks after radiotherapy alone, or with temozolomide cycles. Study results and limitations: Top peripheral T cell clonotype shifts appeared unrelated to pseudoprogression.

Germline CDR1 is SGHTA and CDR2 is FQGNSA. The CDR3 runs to 15 residues. Time point noted: week 5, during vaccination. Doses comprised 300 ug of mutant IDH1 20-mer peptide each, plus topical imiquimod. About this clone: Its matching antigen is unknown.

Generated by immunoSEQ multiplex PCR, the TCRdb table keeps only in-frame clones and is missing some. The data contain 30,000 to 45,000 clones, more than 75% of them seen just once; the ten biggest clones take up less than 6.5%. V is TRBV7-2 and J is TRBJ2-5; D gene ambiguous. TRBJ2-7 explains the end of the DNA better; the J call may be wrong. The input for sequencing was PBMCs, taken from a glioma patient whose treatment included an IDH1 peptide vaccine. This TCR came from a man aged 35 to 55 with glioma. Here the CDR3 reads CASSLSEGSAYEQYF. CDR3 nucleotides: TGTGCCAGCAGCCTCTCCGAAGGATCAGCCTACGAGCAGTACTTC.